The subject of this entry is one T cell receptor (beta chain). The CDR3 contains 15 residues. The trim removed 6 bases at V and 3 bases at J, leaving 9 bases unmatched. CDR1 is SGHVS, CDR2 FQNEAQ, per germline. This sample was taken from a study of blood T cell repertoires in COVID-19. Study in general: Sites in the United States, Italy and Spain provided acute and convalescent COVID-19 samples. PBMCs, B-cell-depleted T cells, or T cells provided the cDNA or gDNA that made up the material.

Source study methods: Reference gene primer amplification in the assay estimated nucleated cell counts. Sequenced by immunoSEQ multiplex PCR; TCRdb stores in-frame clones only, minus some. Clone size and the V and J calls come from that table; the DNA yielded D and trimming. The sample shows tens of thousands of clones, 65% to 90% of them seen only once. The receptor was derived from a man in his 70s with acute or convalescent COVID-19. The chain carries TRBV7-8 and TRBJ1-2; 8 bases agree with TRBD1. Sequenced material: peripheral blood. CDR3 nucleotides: TGTGCCAGCAGGGATCCGGGACAGGACCACTATGGCTACACCTTC. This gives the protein CASRDPGQDHYGYTF. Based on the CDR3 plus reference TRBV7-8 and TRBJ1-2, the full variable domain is GAGVSQSPRYKVAKRGQDVALRCDPISGHVSLFWYQQALGQGPEFLTYFQNEAQLDKSGLPSDRFFAERPEGSVSTLKIQRTQQEDSAVYLCASRDPGQDHYGYTFGSGTRLTVV.